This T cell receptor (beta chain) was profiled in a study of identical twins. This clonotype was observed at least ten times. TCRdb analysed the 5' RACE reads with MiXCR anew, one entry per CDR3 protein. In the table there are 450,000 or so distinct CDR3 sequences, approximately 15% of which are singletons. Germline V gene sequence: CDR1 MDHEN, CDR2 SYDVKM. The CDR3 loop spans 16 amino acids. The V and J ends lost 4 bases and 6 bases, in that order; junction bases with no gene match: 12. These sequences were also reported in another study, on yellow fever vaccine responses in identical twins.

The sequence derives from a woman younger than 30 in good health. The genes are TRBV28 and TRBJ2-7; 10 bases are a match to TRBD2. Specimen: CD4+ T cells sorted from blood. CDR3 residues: CASSSVLGLAKSEQYF. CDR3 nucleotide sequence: TGTGCCAGCAGTTCGGTTTTGGGACTAGCGAAAAGCGAGCAGTACTTC.